These 17 T cell receptor beta chains share one sample of origin, sequenced in a study of blood T cell repertoires in COVID-19. TCRdb's table, derived via immunoSEQ multiplex PCR, lists solely in-frame clones and lacks some. The sample holds 25,000 or so clones; 94% are singletons and the top ten take about 4%. Sequencing was done on a sample of peripheral blood. Receptors originate from a woman aged 45-65 years with active COVID-19.

The chain combines TRBV21-1 with TRBJ1-5; the table names TRBD1, a call not compared with the DNA. TRBV21-1 is flagged as a pseudogene. The CDR3 spans 16 residues. CDR3 residues: CASRSLGQLGDQPQHF. CDR3 nucleotides: TGTGCCAGCAGATCTTTGGGACAATTAGGGGATCAGCCCCAGCATTTT.

The chain is built from TRBV19 and TRBJ2-7; the match to TRBD2 covers 11 bases. CDR1 and CDR2 (germline): LNHDA, SQIVND (reference sequence). This CDR3 spans 14 amino acids. V was clipped by 5 bases and J by 3 bases; unmatched bases: 3. The CDR3 DNA follows: TGTGCCAGTAGTCCCGGGACTAGCGGCTACGAGCAGTACTTC. This gives the protein CASSPGTSGYEQYF.

The chain uses TRBV7-9 and TRBJ2-5, with 11 bases identical to TRBD2. The germline gives CDR1 SEHNR, CDR2 FQNEAQ (reference sequence). Germline trimming cut 4 bases from V and 3 bases from J; bases unmatched to any gene: 4. The CDR3 runs to 15 residues. CDR3: CASSYGTSGKETQYF. The CDR3 DNA is TGTGCCAGCAGCTATGGGACTAGCGGAAAAGAGACCCAGTACTTC.

CDR3 sequence reads: CASSFPRLAGSDTQYF. The CDR3 DNA follows: TGCGCCAGCAGCTTCCCAAGACTAGCGGGGTCAGATACGCAGTATTTT. This chain joins TRBV5-1 and TRBJ2-3; 11 bases line up with TRBD2. The CDR3 is 16 amino acids. From germline, CDR1 is SGHRS and CDR2 YFSETQ. The ends lost 2 bases at V and 4 bases at J; junction bases unmatched: 6.

In DNA form, the CDR3 reads TGTGCCAGCAGTTTCCAATCGACAGGCCCCCTCAGGCACAATGAGCAGTTCTTC. It translates to CASSFQSTGPLRHNEQFF. The chain employs TRBV28 and TRBJ2-1, with TRBD1 as a possible D gene (6 bases). Germline CDR1 is MDHEN and CDR2 is SYDVKM. The CDR3 sequence is 18 residues long. V gave up 3 bases and J gave up 5 bases, with 23 bases separating them.

The V and J genes are TRBV5-1 and TRBJ2-5; D uncertain. This CDR3 spans 13 amino acids. V was clipped by 2 bases and J by 4 bases, with 9 bases between them. Germline CDR1 and CDR2: SGHRS and YFSETQ. The CDR3 region is CASSFSPGETQYF. For the CDR3, the DNA is TGCGCCAGCAGCTTCAGCCCGGGAGAGACCCAGTACTTC.

The chain couples TRBV3-1 (or the pseudogene TRBV3-2) to TRBJ1-4, with TRBD1 matching 9 bases. V trimming: 0 bases; J trimming: 7 bases; junction bases outside the gene matches: 6. The CDR3 extends over 16 amino acids. Germline lookup yields CDR1 LGHDT and CDR2 YNNKEL (reference sequence). The CDR3 is CASSQDSSTGGEKLFF. In DNA form, the CDR3 reads TGTGCCAGCAGCCAAGATTCGTCGACAGGGGGTGAAAAACTGTTTTTT.

The rearrangement joins TRBV7-9 to TRBJ2-3; 14 nucleotides align to TRBD2. The CDR3 extends over 15 amino acids. Germline CDR1 is SEHNR and CDR2 is FQNEAQ (reference sequence). The ends lost 5 bases at V and 6 bases at J; junction bases unmatched: 4. DNA of the CDR3: TGTGCCAGCAGCCGGACTAGCGGGGGGTACGATACGCAGTATTTT. This translates into CASSRTSGGYDTQYF.

The chain employs TRBV7-3 and TRBJ1-1; D is perhaps TRBD1 (6 bases). Trimming left V 5 bases short and J 2 bases short, with 9 bases between. The germline gives CDR1 SGHTA, CDR2 FQGTGA. The CDR3 sequence is 13 residues long. The CDR3: CASSAQGNTEAFF. CDR3 nucleotide sequence: TGTGCCAGCAGCGCACAGGGCAACACTGAAGCTTTCTTT.

The chain carries TRBV27 and TRBJ2-1; 7 nucleotides agree with TRBD2. The V gene end was trimmed by 0 bases and the J gene end by 9 bases; junction bases not matched to a gene: 8. The germline V gene encodes CDR1 MNHEY and CDR2 SMNVEV (reference sequence). The CDR3 consists of 15 residues. CDR3 protein: CASSLSGGRAGEQFF. In nucleotides, the CDR3 is TGTGCCAGCAGTTTATCTGGGGGGAGGGCCGGTGAGCAGTTCTTC.

The genes are TRBV15 and TRBJ2-5, with unresolved D. The CDR3 runs 12 residues. V lost 0 bases and J 7 bases, leaving 6 bases between the germline ends. Looked up from germline, CDR1 is LNHNV and CDR2 is YYDKDF (reference sequence). The CDR3 coding sequence is TGTGCCACCAGCAGAGATATCGGGACCCAGTACTTC. It encodes CATSRDIGTQYF. Together with reference TRBV15 and TRBJ2-5, the CDR3 gives the full variable domain: DAMVIQNPRYQVTQFGKPVTLSCSQTLNHNVMYWYQQKSSQAPKLLFHYYDKDFNNEADTPDNFQSRRPNTSFCFLDIRSPGLGDTAMYLCATSRDIGTQYFGPGTRLLVL.

The chain combines TRBV5-1 with TRBJ2-1; D is perhaps TRBD1 (6 bases). Deletions cut 1 base from V and 7 bases from J, with 15 bases between. The germline V gene encodes CDR1 SGHRS and CDR2 YFSETQ. The length of the CDR3 is 15 residues. The CDR3 sequence is CASSLPPGVGNEQFF. DNA for the CDR3: TGCGCCAGCAGCTTGCCTCCAGGGGTAGGAAATGAGCAGTTCTTC.

The chain employs TRBV9 and TRBJ2-1; 12 bases align to TRBD2. CDR3 size: 15 residues. Germline lookup yields CDR1 SGDLS and CDR2 YYNGEE. V shed 3 bases, J shed 4 bases, and the junction held 2 bases outside the gene matches. This chain's CDR3 is CASSGTSGVYNEQFF. For the CDR3, the DNA is TGTGCCAGCAGCGGGACTAGCGGGGTTTACAATGAGCAGTTCTTC.

For this clone: A read error may produce the germline difference seen at one junction end. This chain links TRBV7-7 with TRBJ2-5, with TRBD1 as a possible D gene (6 bases). The CDR3 sequence is 15 residues long. Germline-derived CDR1 and CDR2 are SSHAT and FNYEAQ (reference sequence). The CDR3 nucleotides are TGTGCTAGCAGCTTAGTACGAGGGGGCCAAGAGACCCAGTACTTC. Its protein is CASSLVRGGQETQYF.

J is TRBJ2-3 and V is TRBV7-9, with a weak D call TRBD1 (6 bases). V gave up 5 bases and J gave up 8 bases, with 11 bases separating them. The CDR3 is 12 residues long. CDR1 is SEHNR, CDR2 FQNEAQ, per germline (reference sequence). The DNA for the CDR3 is TGTGCCAGCAGCCTCAGGGGTGGTACGCAGTATTTT. This translates into CASSLRGGTQYF.

The V gene is TRBV27, the J gene TRBJ2-3; 10 positions match TRBD2. Trimming took 0 bases from V and 0 from J; bases not matched to a gene: 3. The germline V gene has CDR1 MNHEY and CDR2 SMNVEV (reference sequence). CDR3 size: 17 residues. The CDR3 DNA reads TGTGCCAGCAGTTTATCTTGGACTAGCGGAAGCACAGATACGCAGTATTTT. Translation: CASSLSWTSGSTDTQYF.

This clone was recorded only once. The chain carries TRBV6-4 and TRBJ2-1; 8 bases fit TRBD2. This CDR3 comprises 13 residues. V dropped 10 bases and J dropped 2; count of bases not matched to a gene: 4. Germline V lookup: CDR1 MRHNA, CDR2 SNTAGT. The CDR3 bases are TGTGCCACCTCTAGCGGGCCCTACAATGAGCAGTTCTTC. Protein sequence: CATSSGPYNEQFF.